This T cell receptor (beta chain) was sequenced for a study of T cell repertoires in ileal Crohn's disease (dated by TCRdb to the late 2010s). Regarding the complete study: Median disease duration was approximately 8.3 years, and about 40% of patients were identified as active smokers at the time of surgery. Running in parallel with the study was a multicentre cohort set up to find predictors of early endoscopic recurrence following ileocolonic resection. All patients had surgery for a complication: stricturing disease in 61% and penetrating disease in about 40%. A Rutgeerts score above i0 was used to define endoscopic postoperative recurrence. A total of about 170 mucosal samples from 57 patients were sequenced, collected from several sites on the surgical specimen and at postoperative endoscopy. A prospective multicentre cohort supplied the roughly 59 Crohn's disease patients whose TCR repertoires were analysed. Neoterminal ileum biopsies obtained at postoperative colonoscopy were designated as M6 samples. Roughly half of the patients were given postoperative therapy, with 18 on anti-TNF agents and roughly twelve on thiopurines.

Roughly 500 nanograms of biopsy DNA per sample were submitted for commercial TCRB immunosequencing. CDR3 regions were amplified from genomic DNA by Adaptive Biotechnology using a two-step, amplification bias-controlled multiplex PCR. Primers for every V and J gene segment were used in the first PCR, and barcodes and Illumina adapters were added in the second PCR. CDR3 libraries were sequenced on an Illumina instrument. In the original analysis: The analysis drew on both the pipelines supplied by the vendor and custom analysis of the raw data in R/Bioconductor running R version 3.3.0. Clonality, which ranges from 0 to 1, was calculated as the inverse of the normalised Shannon entropy across all productive clones. High-frequency clones were defined as the share of the repertoire occupied by the top 100 clones, with only clones passing a 95% confidence test being retained. The Simpson index measured repertoire diversity, and the Morisita-Horn index measured overlap between samples. TCRdb re-hosts the immuneACCESS table, in-frame sequences only. Its copies lack some clones; in the studies checked, an unresolved V gene accounts for under half of them, and the cause for the rest is not known. That table supplies the V and J calls and clone size; D and trimming were determined from the DNA. Across this sample there are about 13,000 clones, with around four fifths seen only once. The ten largest make up around 4.3% of the sample.

Study-wide findings and limitations: Higher percentages of high-frequency clones at the time of surgery were linked to endoscopic recurrence, and every patient with clonality above 26.8% (18/57) had recurrence. Postoperative endoscopy timing varied within the first year after surgery, with a median delay of approximately 6.9 months. Compared with non-smokers, patients who were active smokers at surgery showed a significantly higher proportion of clonal expansions (about 25% vs 18%, p=0.02). Only a subgroup of patients, of unstated size, had mucosal CD4 and CD8 T cells sorted and sequenced. More high-frequency clones were carried by sorted CD8 T cells than by CD4 T cells, suggesting that mucosal expansions were mainly CD8.

Concerning this clone itself: Its binding antigen is unknown. Base qualities are not provided; no much larger clone lies one nucleotide away.

The sample's time point, from its label and the paper: neoterminal ileum biopsy at postoperative endoscopy, about 6 months after surgery. Eligible patients were adults with ileal or ileocolonic Crohn's disease who had an indication for ileocolonic resection. Whole ileal mucosal biopsies were kept frozen at -80 degrees C prior to DNA extraction. Genomic DNA was isolated from frozen whole biopsies using a TRizol-based method, and the DNA was quantified with a NanoDrop 2000 spectrophotometer. V and J are truncated by 4 bases and 2 bases respectively, leaving an intervening sequence of 4 bases. Spanning cysteine to phenylalanine, the CDR3 consists of 12 amino acids. Only the CDR3 part of the read is kept: 36 bases, read in frame from the first base. CDR1 and CDR2 (MNHNS, SASEGT) derive from the germline V gene.

The TCR sequence derives from an adult with Crohn's disease. Sequencing was carried out using ileal tissue. The chain is encoded by TRBV6-1 joined to TRBJ2-3, with no confident D gene call. CDR3 region: CASSALTDTQYF. The DNA sequence follows: TGTGCCAGCAGTGCCCTCACAGATACGCAGTATTTT.